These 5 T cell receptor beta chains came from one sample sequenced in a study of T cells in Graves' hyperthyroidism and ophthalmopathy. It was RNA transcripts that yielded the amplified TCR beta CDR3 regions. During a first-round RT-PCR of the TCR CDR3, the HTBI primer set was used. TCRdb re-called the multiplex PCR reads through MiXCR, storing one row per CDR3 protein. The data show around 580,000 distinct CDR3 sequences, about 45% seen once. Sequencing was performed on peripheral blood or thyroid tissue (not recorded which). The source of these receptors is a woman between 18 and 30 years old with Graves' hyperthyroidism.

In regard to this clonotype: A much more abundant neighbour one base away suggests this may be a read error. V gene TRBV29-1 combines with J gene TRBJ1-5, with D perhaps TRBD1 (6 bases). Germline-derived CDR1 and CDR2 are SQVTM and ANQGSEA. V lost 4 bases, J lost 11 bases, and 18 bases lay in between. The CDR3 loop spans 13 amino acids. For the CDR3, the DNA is TGCAGCGTTGGTGTCAGGGGAGGGGAGACCCAGCATTTT. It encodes CSVGVRGGETQHF. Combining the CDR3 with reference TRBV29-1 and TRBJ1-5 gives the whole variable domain SAVISQKPSRDICQRGTSLTIQCQVDSQVTMMFWYRQQPGQSLTLIATANQGSEATYESGFVIDKFPISRPNLTFSTLTVSNMSPEDSSIYLCSVGVRGGETQHFGDGTRLSIL.

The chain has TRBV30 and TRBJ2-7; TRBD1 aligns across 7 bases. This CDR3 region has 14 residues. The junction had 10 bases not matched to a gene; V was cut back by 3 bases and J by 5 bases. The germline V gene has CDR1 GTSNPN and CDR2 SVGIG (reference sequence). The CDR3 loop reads CAWRRETGSNEQYF. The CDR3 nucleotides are TGTGCCTGGAGGAGGGAGACAGGGTCGAACGAGCAGTACTTC.

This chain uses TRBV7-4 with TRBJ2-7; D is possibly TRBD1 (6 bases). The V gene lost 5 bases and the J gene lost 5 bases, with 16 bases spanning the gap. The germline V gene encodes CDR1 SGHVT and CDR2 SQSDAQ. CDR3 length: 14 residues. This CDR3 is CASSVEGGPHEQYF. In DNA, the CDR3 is TGTGCCAGCAGCGTTGAAGGGGGTCCCCACGAGCAGTACTTC.

The CDR3 sequence is CASKVPGKVQDTQYF. CDR3 in DNA: TGTGCCAGCAAGGTCCCCGGAAAGGTTCAAGATACGCAGTATTTT. The J gene is TRBJ2-3, the V gene TRBV24-1; no clear D gene. Germline V gene lookup returns CDR1 KGHDR and CDR2 SFDVKD. Trimming took 11 bases from V and 5 from J, leaving 22 bases between them. The CDR3 covers 15 residues.

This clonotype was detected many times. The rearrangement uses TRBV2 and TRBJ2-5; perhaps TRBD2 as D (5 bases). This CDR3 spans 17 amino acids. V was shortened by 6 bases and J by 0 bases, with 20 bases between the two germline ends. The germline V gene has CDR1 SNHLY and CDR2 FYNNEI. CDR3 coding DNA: TGTGCCAGCAGCCTCTATAAGGGAGTGGGGTACCAAGAGACCCAGTACTTC. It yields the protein CASSLYKGVGYQETQYF.